The 2 T cell receptor beta chains presented below share a single source sample, sequenced in a study of cytomegalovirus exposure and HLA in healthy donors. The PCR used 60 Vbeta and 13 Jbeta primers. Libraries were prepared by immunoSEQ multiplex PCR; TCRdb keeps only in-frame clonotypes and omits some of them. The profile shows some 91,000 clones, 86% of them singletons. Sequencing was carried out using PBMCs. The receptor set was obtained from a man younger than 45 in good health and CMV-seropositive.

CDR3 DNA sequence: TGTGCCAGCAGTGGGGTGGTTGGAGGGAGATCGTTCTATGGCTACACCTTC. The encoded protein is CASSGVVGGRSFYGYTF. The chain employs TRBV28 and TRBJ1-2; D is uncertain. The V and J ends lost 5 bases and 4 bases respectively, with 23 bases between them. The CDR3 is 17 amino acids. CDR1 and CDR2 from the germline V gene are MDHEN and SYDVKM.

The chain uses TRBV28 and TRBJ2-1; 9 bases align to TRBD1. V shed 8 bases, J shed 7 bases, and the junction held 15 bases outside the gene matches. Germline V gene sequence: CDR1 MDHEN, CDR2 SYDVKM. The CDR3 covers 16 residues. The CDR3 DNA is TGTGCCAGCCAACAACTTAAACAGGGGGCGAGGAATGAGCAGTTCTTC. This sequence encodes CASQQLKQGARNEQFF.